These 10 T cell receptor beta chains came from one sample sequenced in a study of T-cell reconstitution after alpha-beta-depleted transplantation in children. The TCRbeta library incorporated unique molecular identifiers. TCRdb reprocessed the PCR reads via MiXCR and lists one record per CDR3 protein. The table shows almost 500,000 distinct CDR3 sequences, with about an eighth occurring only once. The sequencing here drew on PBMCs from the stem cell graft donor, taken from the stem cell graft. The origin of the receptors is a human donor who donated a stem cell graft to a child with combined immunodeficiency.

Only a few counts were recorded for this clonotype. The chain uses TRBV29-1 and TRBJ2-2; either TRBD1 or TRBD2 may fit D (6 bases each). This CDR3 spans 15 amino acids. V was trimmed by 0 bases and J by 7 bases, leaving 15 bases between them. CDR1 is SQVTM and CDR2 is ANQGSEA in the germline V gene. The CDR3 loop is CSVEDPAGEDGELFF. CDR3 in DNA: TGCAGCGTTGAAGATCCTGCAGGGGAGGACGGGGAGCTGTTTTTT.

This clonotype has a handful of counts. CDR3 in DNA: TGCAGCGTTGAGAGTACAGGGGTAAATCAAGAGACCCAGTACTTC. Its translation is CSVESTGVNQETQYF. The rearrangement uses TRBV29-1 and TRBJ2-5; 7 bases are a match to TRBD1. V shed 3 bases, J shed 2 bases, and the junction held 9 bases outside the gene matches. Germline CDR1 is SQVTM and CDR2 is ANQGSEA. This CDR3 has 15 amino acids.

This clonotype appeared many times. The chain carries TRBV9 and TRBJ1-1, with D hard to call. V lost 3 bases and J lost 6, with 6 bases in between. The CDR3 extends over 11 amino acids. Germline lookup yields CDR1 SGDLS and CDR2 YYNGEE. The CDR3, as DNA: TGTGCCAGCAGCGGTGGGGCTGAAGCTTTCTTT. It specifies CASSGGAEAFF. The variable domain in full, with the rest retrieved from reference TRBV9 and TRBJ1-1, is DSGVTQTPKHLITATGQRVTLRCSPRSGDLSVYWYQQSLDQGLQFLIQYYNGEERAKGNILERFSAQQFPDLHSELNLSSLELGDSALYFCASSGGAEAFFGQGTRLTVV.

The V gene is TRBV5-1, the J gene TRBJ2-5; D unresolved. The germline CDR1 and CDR2 sequences are SGHRS and YFSETQ. V lost 1 base and J 5 bases, leaving 12 bases between the germline ends. The CDR3 covers 14 residues. CDR3 in amino acids: CASSLPDPRETQYF. CDR3 nucleotide sequence: TGCGCCAGCAGCTTGCCAGACCCCCGGGAGACCCAGTACTTC.

This clonotype was observed a few times. The rearrangement joins TRBV11-3 to TRBJ1-1, with 10 nucleotides matching TRBD1. V lost 5 bases to trimming and J lost 0 bases; unmatched junction nucleotides: 9. Germline V gene sequence: CDR1 SGHNT, CDR2 YENEEA. The CDR3 has 17 amino acids. DNA of the CDR3: TGTGCCAGCAGCCCCAGAACCGGGACAGGGGTGAACACTGAAGCTTTCTTT. Protein: CASSPRTGTGVNTEAFF. Drawing the rest from reference TRBV11-3 and TRBJ1-1, the complete variable domain is EAGVVQSPRYKIIEKKQPVAFWCNPISGHNTLYWYLQNLGQGPELLIRYENEEAVDDSQLPKDRFSAERLKGVDSTLKIQPAELGDSAVYLCASSPRTGTGVNTEAFFGQGTRLTVV.

A few counts support this clonotype. The V call is TRBV20-1, the J call TRBJ1-5; D not resolved. Germline CDR1 is DFQATT and CDR2 is SNEGSKA (reference sequence). This CDR3 region has 12 residues. Trimming took 1 base from V and 6 from J, leaving 7 bases between them. CDR3 sequence: CSARGGGQPQHF. The CDR3 DNA reads TGCAGTGCTAGAGGGGGAGGTCAGCCCCAGCATTTT.

The chain uses TRBV6-5 and TRBJ2-2, with 10 bases fitting TRBD2. The germline CDR1 and CDR2 sequences are MNHEY and SVGAGI. V dropped 2 bases and J dropped 4; count of bases not matched to a gene: 4. The length of the CDR3 is 16 residues. The CDR3 loop reads CASSYGLAGVTGELFF. The CDR3 nucleotides read TGTGCCAGCAGTTACGGGCTAGCGGGGGTCACCGGGGAGCTGTTTTTT.

Only a few counts were recorded for this clonotype. The gene calls are TRBV5-1 and TRBJ1-2; D not resolved. V lost 0 bases, J lost 2 bases, and 8 bases lay in between. Germline CDR1 is SGHRS and CDR2 is YFSETQ. The CDR3 length is 14 residues. The CDR3 loop is CASSLDHGNYGYTF. The CDR3 region has the DNA TGCGCCAGCAGCTTGGATCACGGCAACTATGGCTACACCTTC.

This clonotype was seen repeatedly, ten times or more. V usage is TRBV5-5 and J usage is TRBJ2-7, with 8 bases matching TRBD1. The CDR3 runs to 13 residues. CDR1 is SGHKS, CDR2 YYEKEE, per germline (reference sequence). The V and J ends lost 4 bases and 3 bases, in that order; junction bases with no gene match: 3. CDR3 sequence (DNA): TGTGCCAGCAGCCCGGGACAGGACTACGAGCAGTACTTC. This encodes CASSPGQDYEQYF.

This clonotype was found many times. Here the CDR3 reads CASSRTGPYEQYF. The DNA for the CDR3 is TGCGCCAGCAGTCGGACAGGGCCTTACGAGCAGTACTTC. The chain uses TRBV10-2 and TRBJ2-7, with 8 bases fitting TRBD1. Germline V lookup: CDR1 WSHSY, CDR2 SAAADI. CDR3 size: 13 residues. Unmatched junction bases numbered 4, after V lost 5 bases and J lost 4 bases.